This is a list of T cell receptor beta chains from one sample in a study of CD8 T cells in ankylosing spondylitis. In TCRdb, the 5' RACE reads were re-called with MiXCR into one record per CDR3 protein. The profile covers about 220,000 distinct CDR3 sequences, with about 18% appearing a single time and approximately 40% taken by the ten largest. Sequenced material: blood, either unsorted or a sorted T cell fraction (not recorded which). The receptors originated from a male donor with ankylosing spondylitis. Each CDR3 is given with its conserved first and last residue. D genes are given only for firm matches. Not all rows give a size; the values are once, few, many and, for expanded clones, a class.

clone_size | j_call | d_call | v_call | cdr3_aa | cdr3_nt
. | TRBJ2-3 | TRBD1 | TRBV7-9 | CASSGGQADSTDTQYF | TGTGCCAGCAGCGGGGGACAGGCAGATAGCACAGATACGCAGTATTTT
few | TRBJ2-5 | TRBD2 | TRBV10-3 | CAISDPTGGPEETQYF | TGTGCCATCAGTGACCCCACGGGAGGGCCGGAAGAGACCCAGTACTTC
. | TRBJ2-5 | TRBD2 | TRBV27 | CASSLWTSGIETQYF | TGTGCCAGCAGTTTGTGGACTAGCGGGATTGAGACCCAGTACTTC
few | TRBJ2-7 | TRBD2 | TRBV20-1 | CSARDFRGASGYEQYF | TGCAGTGCTAGAGATTTTCGTGGGGCTAGCGGTTACGAGCAGTACTTC
many | TRBJ2-4 | TRBD2 | TRBV12-3/TRBV12-4 | CASSPAGGPLSFQYF | TGTGCCAGCAGTCCCGCGGGGGGGCCGCTCTCATTTCAGTACTTC
. | TRBJ2-7 | . | TRBV7-2 | CASSIDRSSYEQYF | TGTGCCAGCAGCATAGACAGAAGCTCCTACGAGCAGTACTTC
. | TRBJ2-7 | . | TRBV7-6 | CASSAPGTPLEQYF | TGTGCCAGCAGCGCCCCCGGGACCCCCCTAGAGCAGTACTTC
. | TRBJ2-2 | TRBD1 | TRBV23-1 | CASSQSRDRLQTPGSCFF | TGCGCCAGCAGTCAATCTCGGGACAGACTGCAAACACCGGGGAGCTGTTTCTTT
few | TRBJ1-6 | TRBD1 | TRBV6-1 | CASRSRDSLNSPLHF | TGTGCCAGCAGGAGCCGGGACAGCCTAAATTCACCCCTCCACTTT
few | TRBJ1-1 | . | TRBV29-1 | CSVEEGRGDTEAFF | TGCAGCGTTGAAGAAGGCCGGGGGGACACTGAAGCTTTCTTT
many | TRBJ2-3 | TRBD2 | TRBV4-1 | CASSQLAGSTDTQYF | TGCGCCAGCAGCCAATTAGCGGGGAGCACAGATACGCAGTATTTT
medium-sized | TRBJ2-2 | TRBD1 | TRBV18 | CASSRLLTGTGELFF | TGTGCCAGCTCACGCCTTCTGACAGGGACCGGGGAGCTGTTTTTT
. | TRBJ2-7 | . | TRBV5-8 | CASSFPPGEDF | TGTGCCAGCAGCTTTCCCCCAGGGGAGGACTTC
. | TRBJ2-5 | TRBD2 | TRBV20-1 | CSASRPPRLAGTLQETQYF | TGCAGTGCTAGTCGCCCACCCAGGCTAGCGGGGACCTTACAAGAGACCCAGTACTTC
many | TRBJ2-1 | . | TRBV12-3/TRBV12-4 | CASSLGTPAINEQFF | TGTGCCAGCAGTTTAGGGACGCCGGCGATCAATGAGCAGTTCTTC
. | TRBJ2-1 | . | TRBV27 | CASSLGTSAYNEQFF | TGTGCCAGCAGTTTAGGGACCTCGGCCTACAATGAGCAGTTCTTC
. | TRBJ2-7 | . | TRBV6-5 | CASSYLGQGTYEQYF | TGTGCCAGCAGTTACCTAGGGCAGGGGACCTACGAGCAGTACTTC
few | TRBJ2-7 | TRBD2 | TRBV12-3/TRBV12-4 | CASNLAGALYEQYF | TGTGCCAGCAACCTAGCGGGAGCACTCTACGAGCAGTACTTC
few | TRBJ2-7 | TRBD2 | TRBV5-1 | CASSLMGLAVENYEQYF | TGCGCCAGCAGCTTGATGGGACTAGCGGTCGAGAACTACGAGCAGTACTTC
. | TRBJ2-7 | . | TRBV7-2 | CASSLTAGAGYEQYF | TGTGCCAGCAGCTTAACGGCGGGGGCGGGCTACGAGCAGTACTTC
few | TRBJ1-2 | TRBD1 | TRBV9 | CASSVAPETGYDYGYTF | TGTGCCAGCAGCGTCGCACCAGAGACAGGGTACGACTATGGCTACACCTTC